Listed here are 18 T cell receptor beta chains from one sample, sequenced in a study of tissue T cells after allogeneic stem cell transplantation (dated by TCRdb to between 2021 and 2022). The time point label, read with the paper, signifies: mouse harvest day 14 after allogeneic transplant. Mouse grafts combined 10^7 T-cell-depleted bone marrow cells with 10^6 splenic CD5+ T cells, given via tail vein injection. Library construction relied on the immunoSEQ multiplex PCR assay. TCRdb limited this immuneACCESS table to in-frame rearrangements with V and J called. A share of clones is missing; checked studies link under half to unresolved V genes, and the rest is unexplained. For this sample there are roughly 4,000 clones; roughly 49% appear just once. Of the sample, roughly a quarter is held by the ten largest clones. Material: gut tissue. These receptors came from a female BALB/c mouse given C57BL/6 T cells with graft-versus-host disease after an allogeneic hematopoietic cell transplant.

In the case of this clone: Each gene name is a mouse one. CDR3 protein: CASSPQTVGAETLYF. Partial CDR3 DNA: TGTGCCAGCAGCCCCCAGACAGTGGGTGCAGAAACGCTGTAT. The V call is TRBV26, the J call TRBJ2-3, with a tentative D call TRBD1 (5 bases). From the germline J gene comes the end of the CDR3, since the read stops 1 residue before it. The germline V gene encodes CDR1 KGHPV and CDR2 FQNQEV (reference sequence). The CDR3 is 15 residues long. Trimming shortened V by 6 bases and J by 1 base, and 14 bases separated the two germline ends.

As regards this clone: The gene names here belong to mouse. The read terminates 1 residue ahead of where the CDR3 ends, so the germline J gene completes it. The J gene is TRBJ2-7, the V gene TRBV16; a possible D gene is TRBD1 (6 bases). The V end lost 4 bases, the J end lost 2 bases, and 12 bases lay between the germline ends. This CDR3 comprises 14 residues. The germline V gene encodes CDR1 SGHSA and CDR2 FRNQAP. The CDR3: CASSSQGSPYEQYF. The covered CDR3 bases are TGTGCAAGCAGCTCACAGGGAAGCCCCTATGAACAGTAC.

In regard to this clone: Gene names and germline match the mouse. The read ends 1 residue early relative to the CDR3; the germline J gene fills the gap. V usage is TRBV23 and J usage is TRBJ1-1. The CDR3 length is 13 residues. The V gene's germline CDR1 is KGHTA and CDR2 FQNQQP. CDR3 DNA, as far as it was read: TGCTCCAGCAGTCAGGGACCGGACACAGAAGTCTTC. It translates to CSSSQGPDTEVF. The full CDR3 is CSSSQGPDTEVFF.

This clone was counted a few times. Gene labels here are mouse ones. Read coverage stops 1 residue before the CDR3 terminus; the germline J gene supplies the remainder. The chain has TRBV13-1 and TRBJ1-4, with 7 nucleotides matching TRBD1. Germline assignment: CDR1 NSHNY and CDR2 SYGAGN. The CDR3 has 18 residues. Trimming cost V 1 base and J 0 bases; bases outside gene matches: 9. The CDR3 here is CASSDRQGGLISNERLFF. The CDR3 DNA, read in part, is TGTGCCAGCAGTGATCGGCAGGGGGGCCTTATTTCCAACGAAAGATTATTT.

On this clone: Mouse names are used for the genes. The CDR3 end falls 1 residue outside the read, so it is completed with the germline J gene. This chain uses TRBV12-2 with TRBJ2-5; D may match TRBD1 or TRBD2 (6 bases each). The germline V gene encodes CDR1 SGHLS and CDR2 HYDKME. The CDR3 extends over 16 amino acids. V gave up 0 bases and J gave up 2 bases, with 14 bases separating them. Partial CDR3 DNA: TGTGCCAGCTCTCTCGAATGGGGGCCGGGCCAAGACACCCAGTAC. Amino acids: CASSLEWGPGQDTQY. The whole CDR3 sequence is CASSLEWGPGQDTQYF.

This clone is labeled medium-sized (0.01 to 0.1%). Mouse names are used for the genes. The CDR3 end lies 1 residue beyond the end of the read and is filled in from the germline J gene. The chain combines TRBV12-1 with TRBJ2-7, with 9 positions matching TRBD2. Germline CDR1 reads SGHSN; CDR2 reads HYEKVE. Trimming cost V 0 bases and J 7 bases; bases outside gene matches: 3. This CDR3 region has 13 residues. CDR3 amino acids: CASSLDWGREQYF. CDR3 bases read: TGTGCCAGCTCTCTCGACTGGGGGAGAGAACAGTAC.

A few counts support this clone. Gene names are mouse gene names. Coverage ceases 1 residue before the CDR3 finishes, and the germline J gene fills in the end. The J gene is TRBJ2-2, the V gene TRBV2; TRBD2 matches at 8 bases. CDR1 is LGHNA and CDR2 is YSYQKL in the germline V gene. After removal of 0 bases from V and 6 bases from J, the junction contained 3 bases not matched to a gene. The CDR3 has 15 amino acids. The covered CDR3 bases are TGTGCCAGCAGCCAAGAGGGGGGGGCGCCCGGGCAGCTCTAC. The encoded protein is CASSQEGGAPGQLY. The complete CDR3 protein is CASSQEGGAPGQLYF.

Concerning this clone itself: The gene symbols are mouse symbols. The CDR3 end is not reached by the read, which stops 1 residue before it; the germline J gene fills it in. The chain joins TRBV26 to TRBJ2-7; 7 bases line up with TRBD2. V lost 6 bases, J lost 0 bases, and 8 bases stayed unmatched. This CDR3 contains 15 residues. The germline gives CDR1 KGHPV, CDR2 FQNQEV (reference sequence). The CDR3 here is CASSRWGTSSYEQYF. The CDR3 DNA, read in part, is TGTGCCAGCAGCCGCTGGGGGACGAGCTCCTATGAACAGTAC.

By share, this clone ranks as medium-sized. Mouse gene names apply. The CDR3 end lies 1 residue beyond the end of the read and is filled in from the germline J gene. This chain joins TRBV1 and TRBJ2-7; 11 bases align to TRBD2. Germline loops: CDR1 NSQYPW, CDR2 LRSPGD (reference sequence). The CDR3 has 17 residues. V dropped 3 bases and J dropped 3; count of bases not matched to a gene: 10. CDR3 DNA, as far as it was read: TGCACCTGCAGTGCCCAGTCGTCCGGGACTGGGGGCTATGAACAGTAC. It yields the protein CTCSAQSSGTGGYEQY. In full, the CDR3 reads CTCSAQSSGTGGYEQYF.

This clone was picked up a small number of times. Gene and germline names: mouse. The read falls 1 residue short of the CDR3 end, and the missing part is taken from the germline J gene. This sequence joins TRBV3 and TRBJ2-1; D may match TRBD1 or TRBD2 (6 bases each). The CDR3 is made up of 14 amino acids. Trimming took 0 bases from V and 3 from J, leaving 6 bases between them. CDR1 and CDR2 from the germline V gene are SNHLY and FYNGKV (reference sequence). The CDR3 loop reads CASSLAGAYAEQFF. The sequenced part of the CDR3 DNA is TGTGCCAGCAGCTTAGCGGGGGCCTATGCTGAGCAGTTC.

This clone ranks as large. The gene symbols are mouse symbols. Read data end 1 residue before the CDR3 end; the end is taken from the germline J gene. J is TRBJ2-7 and V is TRBV13-1; 7 nucleotides agree with TRBD1. Germline V gene data show CDR1 as NSHNY and CDR2 as SYGAGN. This CDR3 comprises 14 residues. Losses at the gene ends were 0 bases for V and 0 bases for J; bases not matched to a gene: 0. The CDR3 here is CASSDDRGSYEQYF. The CDR3 bases that were read are TGTGCCAGCAGTGATGACAGGGGCTCCTATGAACAGTAC.

This clone was seen just once. Gene names and germline match the mouse. The read is 1 residue too short to cover the CDR3 end, so that end is filled in from the germline J gene. J is TRBJ2-4 and V is TRBV5, with 8 bases that match TRBD2. Per germline, CDR1 LGHNA and CDR2 YNLKQL (reference sequence). CDR3 length: 16 amino acids. The J segment lost 3 bases and the V segment lost 1 base, leaving 6 bases of the junction unmatched. The sequenced CDR3 bases are TGTGCCAGCAGCCAAGGGACTGGGATGGTACAAAACACCTTGTAC. Its protein product is CASSQGTGMVQNTLY. The entire CDR3 protein reads CASSQGTGMVQNTLYF.

This clone was detected only a few times. The listed genes are named as in mouse. From the germline J gene comes the end of the CDR3, since the read stops 1 residue before it. This rearrangement joins TRBV13-2 to TRBJ2-2; 7 positions match TRBD1. The germline CDR1 and CDR2 sequences are NNHNN and SYGAGS (reference sequence). Germline trimming cut 6 bases from V and 4 bases from J; bases unmatched to any gene: 6. The CDR3 runs to 14 residues. CDR3 DNA, as far as it was read: TGTGCCAGCGTCAACAGGGGTGGCACCGGGCAGCTCTAC. It yields the protein CASVNRGGTGQLY. The entire CDR3 sequence reads CASVNRGGTGQLYF.

Comments on this clone: Mouse names are used for the genes. CDR3 DNA, as far as it was read: TGTGCCAGCAGTCGACGGACAGGGGGCGGCGGGCAGCTCTAC. As protein: CASSRRTGGGGQLY. The complete CDR3 reads CASSRRTGGGGQLYF. V usage is TRBV26 and J usage is TRBJ2-2, with TRBD1 matching 11 bases. With the read ending 1 residue before the CDR3 end, the germline J gene is used to fill in that end. With V trimmed by 4 bases and J by 7 bases, 5 bases remained unmatched. There are 15 residues in the CDR3. The germline gives CDR1 KGHPV, CDR2 FQNQEV (reference sequence). The entire variable domain, with the rest obtained from reference TRBV26 and TRBJ2-2, is as follows: NSKVIQTPRYLVKGQGQKAKMRCIPEKGHPVVFWYQQNKNNEFKFLINFQNQEVLQQIDMTEKRFSAECPSNSPCSLEIQSSEAGDSALYLCASSRRTGGGGQLYFGEGSKLTVL.

In its sample, this clone was seen a few times. Germline and genes: mouse. The CDR3 end lies 1 residue beyond the end of the read and is filled in from the germline J gene. The V and J genes are TRBV1 and TRBJ2-1; possible D gene TRBD1, 5 bases. V lost 3 bases and J 0 bases, leaving 9 bases between the germline ends. Germline CDR1 reads NSQYPW; CDR2 reads LRSPGD (reference sequence). The CDR3 covers 15 residues. The CDR3 protein is CTCSAPTVNYAEQFF. The sequenced CDR3 bases are TGCACCTGCAGTGCCCCGACAGTTAACTATGCTGAGCAGTTC. The full variable domain, completed using reference TRBV1 and TRBJ2-1, is VTLLEQNPRWRLVPRGQAVNLRCILKNSQYPWMSWYQQDLQKQLQWLFTLRSPGDKEVKSLPGADYLATRVTDTELRLQVANMSQGRTLYCTCSAPTVNYAEQFFGPGTRLTVL.

This clone was recorded only once. The listed genes are named as in mouse. The missing CDR3 end, 1 residue past where the read stops, is filled in from the germline J gene. This chain links TRBV14 with TRBJ1-1; D call uncertain. The CDR3 runs to 13 residues. The germline V gene has CDR1 SGHDT and CDR2 FRDEAV. The V and J ends lost 4 bases and 0 bases respectively, with 7 bases between them. The CDR3 reads CASSLRPNTEVFF. Incomplete CDR3 DNA: TGTGCCAGCAGTCTCCGCCCAAACACAGAAGTCTTC.

With regard to this clone: All gene names here are mouse names. The missing CDR3 end, 1 residue past where the read stops, is filled in from the germline J gene. J is TRBJ2-7 and V is TRBV13-2; 9 bases fit TRBD2. Germline V lookup: CDR1 NNHNN, CDR2 SYGAGS (reference sequence). The CDR3 has 15 amino acids. The junction had 7 bases not matched to a gene; V was cut back by 5 bases and J by 1 base. CDR3: CASGGAGTGSYEQYF. CDR3 bases read: TGTGCCAGCGGGGGTGCGGGGACTGGGTCCTATGAACAGTAC.

In regard to this clone: The germline and genes are mouse ones. The CDR3 extends 1 residue past the end of the read, so its final part is completed from the germline J gene. This chain uses TRBV26 with TRBJ1-3; D not resolved. V gave up 4 bases and J gave up 0 bases, with 7 bases separating them. The CDR3 extends over 14 amino acids. Germline lookup yields CDR1 KGHPV and CDR2 FQNQEV (reference sequence). The CDR3 bases that were read are TGTGCCAGCAGTCCCGGGCCTTCTGGAAATACGCTCTAT. Protein: CASSPGPSGNTLY. The full CDR3 sequence reads CASSPGPSGNTLYF.